This paragraph covers one T cell receptor (beta chain) sequence. Its antigen is as yet unknown. These data originate in a study of cytomegalovirus exposure and HLA in healthy donors. Study conclusions and caveats: Most sequenced TCRs were rare (though some public TCRs occurred in many donors).

The roughly 120-subject validation cohort, separate from the 666-subject first cohort, included the donors. This CDR3 has 16 residues. J gave up 3 bases and V 1 base, and 6 bases lay outside the gene matches. Germline lookup yields CDR1 SEHNR and CDR2 FQNEAQ (reference sequence). Method: immunoSEQ multiplex PCR; TCRdb's copy keeps in-frame clones and lacks some. In the table there are approximately 220,000 clones, roughly 89% of which are singletons. The chain joins TRBV7-9 to TRBJ1-2; 9 bases map to TRBD1. This TCR was recovered from a man between 18 and 35 years old in good health and CMV-seronegative. Sequences were obtained from PBMCs. The CDR3 DNA reads as TGTGCCAGCAGCTTAGATGGGGACAGGGCGCACTATGGCTACACCTTC. Residues: CASSLDGDRAHYGYTF.